One and the same sample provided the 28 T cell receptor beta chains below, sequenced in a study of cytomegalovirus exposure and HLA in healthy donors. Both 60 Vbeta primers and 13 Jbeta primers went into the PCR. Clones were read by immunoSEQ multiplex PCR, and TCRdb kept only the in-frame ones, dropping some. This table holds 86,000 or so clones, 70% to 80% found once. The sequencing sample was made of PBMCs. The receptors originated from a woman between 40 and 50 years old in good health and CMV-seropositive.

The chain joins TRBV9 to TRBJ2-1, with 10 bases identical to TRBD1. This CDR3 spans 15 amino acids. In germline, CDR1 is SGDLS, CDR2 YYNGEE. J was trimmed by 5 bases and V by 0 bases; bases with no gene match: 2. CDR3 sequence reads: CASSVGQGAHNEQFF. The CDR3 bases are TGTGCCAGCAGCGTAGGACAGGGGGCTCACAATGAGCAGTTCTTC. The whole variable domain, remainder taken from reference TRBV9 and TRBJ2-1, is DSGVTQTPKHLITATGQRVTLRCSPRSGDLSVYWYQQSLDQGLQFLIQYYNGEERAKGNILERFSAQQFPDLHSELNLSSLELGDSALYFCASSVGQGAHNEQFFGPGTRLTVL.

This chain links TRBV5-1 with TRBJ1-4; D call uncertain. Trimming stripped 0 bases from V and 7 bases from J, with 19 bases between. The CDR3 is made up of 17 amino acids. CDR1 and CDR2 (germline): SGHRS, YFSETQ. Here the CDR3 reads CASSLASNVRNGEKLFF. CDR3 DNA sequence: TGCGCCAGCAGCTTGGCCTCCAATGTGAGGAACGGTGAAAAACTGTTTTTT. Full variable domain (missing parts from reference TRBV5-1 and TRBJ1-4): KAGVTQTPRYLIKTRGQQVTLSCSPISGHRSVSWYQQTPGQGLQFLFEYFSETQRNKGNFPGRFSGRQFSNSRSEMNVSTLELGDSALYLCASSLASNVRNGEKLFFGSGTQLSVL.

The rearrangement joins TRBV6-5 to TRBJ1-1; the match to TRBD1 covers 8 bases. The CDR3 runs 14 residues. The germline gives CDR1 MNHEY, CDR2 SVGAGI. Trimming cost V 7 bases and J 5 bases; bases outside gene matches: 9. The CDR3 loop is CASKPDRGWTEAFF. For the CDR3, the DNA is TGTGCCAGCAAACCCGACAGGGGATGGACTGAAGCTTTCTTT.

The V call is TRBV28, the J call TRBJ1-1, with D perhaps TRBD1 (5 bases). The CDR3 spans 14 residues. CDR1 is MDHEN, CDR2 SYDVKM, per germline. V was trimmed by 6 bases and J by 4 bases, leaving 15 bases between them. This chain's CDR3 is CASSRPGEFTEAFF. Here the CDR3 DNA reads TGTGCCAGCAGCCGTCCGGGGGAGTTCACTGAAGCTTTCTTT.

This clone was detected a few times. V and J are TRBV9 and TRBJ1-4, with D possibly TRBD1 on 6 matching bases. This CDR3 region has 14 residues. V lost 0 bases to trimming and J lost 12 bases, with 15 bases between them. The germline V gene encodes CDR1 SGDLS and CDR2 YYNGEE. The CDR3 spells CASSVETGIGELFF. As DNA, the CDR3 is TGTGCCAGCAGCGTAGAAACAGGGATCGGAGAACTGTTTTTT.

The gene calls are TRBV21-1 and TRBJ2-1; the DNA was not used to check the table's D call, TRBD2. TRBV21-1 is designated a pseudogene. The CDR3 covers 17 residues. CDR3 protein: CASSTHGPKAELDEQFF. The CDR3 DNA is TGTGCCAGCAGCACCCACGGACCCAAAGCGGAACTGGATGAGCAGTTCTTC.

The gene calls are TRBV29-1 and TRBJ2-1; TRBD1 matches at 7 bases. Germline CDR1 is SQVTM and CDR2 is ANQGSEA. The CDR3 consists of 14 residues. The ends lost 4 bases at V and 8 bases at J; junction bases unmatched: 11. CDR3 nucleotide sequence: TGCAGCGTTGGCGAGACAGGGCTGTTCTATGAGCAGTTCTTC. Its translation is CSVGETGLFYEQFF.

The genes are TRBV11-3 and TRBJ2-7; D unclear. CDR1 is SGHNT and CDR2 is YENEEA in the germline V gene. This CDR3 spans 11 amino acids. Trimming stripped 4 bases from V and 3 bases from J, with 4 bases between. The DNA for the CDR3 is TGTGCCAGCAGCTCCCGCTACGAGCAGTACTTC. Protein product: CASSSRYEQYF.

The genes are TRBV5-4 and TRBJ2-5; 8 bases agree with TRBD2. Germline V lookup: CDR1 SGHNT, CDR2 YYREEE (reference sequence). The CDR3 spans 17 residues. The J segment lost 3 bases and the V segment lost 4 bases, leaving 14 bases of the junction unmatched. Here the CDR3 reads CASSTPDPGRGKETQYF. DNA for the CDR3: TGTGCCAGCAGCACTCCCGACCCCGGGAGGGGGAAAGAGACCCAGTACTTC.

The gene calls are TRBV19 and TRBJ1-2; D gene unclear. The CDR3 extends over 13 amino acids. In germline, CDR1 is LNHDA, CDR2 SQIVND (reference sequence). The germline V and J ends were trimmed by 3 bases and 5 bases, with 10 bases remaining between them. CDR3 sequence reads: CASSIILRYGYTF. The CDR3, as DNA: TGTGCCAGTAGTATCATCCTGAGATATGGCTACACCTTC. The full variable domain, its missing parts supplied by reference TRBV19 and TRBJ1-2, is DGGITQSPKYLFRKEGQNVTLSCEQNLNHDAMYWYRQDPGQGLRLIYYSQIVNDFQKGDIAEGYSVSREKKESFPLTVTSAQKNPTAFYLCASSIILRYGYTFGSGTRLTVV.

The gene calls are TRBV2 and TRBJ2-5; 11 bases match TRBD2. The last part of the DNA fits TRBJ2-7 better; the J call may be wrong. The CDR3 runs 14 residues. CDR1 and CDR2 from the germline V gene are SNHLY and FYNNEI. The CDR3 bases are TGTGCCAGCAGGGAGGGGACTAGCGGCGGCGAGCAGTACTTC. The encoded protein is CASREGTSGGEQYF.

The V and J genes are TRBV27 and TRBJ2-1; 11 bases are shared with TRBD2. Per the germline V gene, CDR1 is MNHEY and CDR2 is SMNVEV (reference sequence). V was pared by 3 bases and J by 7 bases, with 2 bases of the junction left unmatched. This CDR3 is 14 amino acids long. The CDR3 region is CASSLLAGGNEQFF. DNA for the CDR3: TGTGCCAGCAGTTTGCTAGCGGGAGGAAATGAGCAGTTCTTC.

The chain recombines TRBV19 with TRBJ1-2, with D unresolved. V lost 2 bases to trimming and J lost 6 bases, with 10 bases between them. The CDR3 sequence is 13 residues long. Per germline, CDR1 LNHDA and CDR2 SQIVND (reference sequence). The DNA for the CDR3 is TGTGCCAGTAGTATAAGACGGGTAAATGGCTACACCTTC. Its protein product is CASSIRRVNGYTF.

The chain links TRBV5-1 to TRBJ2-5, with a possible D match to TRBD1 (5 bases). Per germline, CDR1 SGHRS and CDR2 YFSETQ. This CDR3 is built from 13 residues. V gave up 0 bases and J gave up 5 bases, with 8 bases separating them. The CDR3 DNA follows: TGCGCCAGCAGCTTGGGGGGCCGGGAGACCCAGTACTTC. Its protein is CASSLGGRETQYF.

The V and J genes are TRBV18 and TRBJ2-2; 7 nucleotides line up with TRBD1. V gave up 5 bases and J gave up 6 bases; unmatched junction bases: 9. The CDR3 is 15 amino acids. Per germline, CDR1 KGHSH and CDR2 LQKENI. The CDR3: CASSARQGIAGELFF. The CDR3 DNA reads as TGTGCCAGCTCAGCCCGACAGGGTATTGCCGGGGAGCTGTTTTTT.

A single count supports this clone. This rearrangement joins TRBV16 to TRBJ1-2, with 7 bases aligning to TRBD1. Germline V gene lookup returns CDR1 KGHSY and CDR2 FQNENV. The CDR3 has 17 residues. J was trimmed by 4 bases and V by 4 bases; bases with no gene match: 15. The CDR3 protein is CASSPKRTSGTAYGYTF. CDR3 bases: TGTGCCAGCAGCCCAAAACGTACTTCCGGGACAGCCTATGGCTACACCTTC.

Only one count was recorded for this clone. The chain carries TRBV6-1 and TRBJ1-3; no reliable D call. CDR3 length equals 15 residues. V dropped 1 base and J dropped 2 bases, with 9 bases sitting between them. Germline assignment: CDR1 MNHNS and CDR2 SASEGT. The CDR3 reads CASSEVGATGNTIYF. As DNA, the CDR3 is TGTGCCAGCAGTGAAGTCGGTGCAACTGGAAACACCATATATTTT.

This chain links TRBV7-2 with TRBJ2-1, with D hard to call. The V end lost 5 bases, the J end lost 3 bases, and 17 bases lay between the germline ends. This CDR3 is 16 amino acids long. Germline loops: CDR1 SGHTA, CDR2 FQGNSA. In nucleotides, the CDR3 is TGTGCCAGCAGCCAGGAACTCCTTGGCCTCTACAATGAGCAGTTCTTC. It is translated as CASSQELLGLYNEQFF.

CDR3 nucleotides: TGTGCCAGCAGCTTAGAGAACAGTTCACCCCTCCACTTT. Amino acid sequence: CASSLENSSPLHF. The V and J genes are TRBV13 and TRBJ1-6; D is unclear. The CDR3 covers 13 residues. Germline CDR1 reads PRHDT; CDR2 reads FYEKMQ (reference sequence). V was shortened by 1 base and J by 9 bases, with 7 bases between the two germline ends.

This clone was seen a few times. Other DNA sequences in the sample encode the same CDR3. The CDR3: CASSYSGVGNQPQHF. The CDR3 DNA sequence: TGTGCCAGCAGTTACTCGGGAGTGGGCAATCAGCCCCAGCATTTT. The gene calls are TRBV6-5 and TRBJ1-5, with D uncertain. With 0 bases removed from V and 2 bases from J, the gap between germline ends came to 8 bases. Germline CDR1 and CDR2: MNHEY and SVGAGI. This CDR3 has 15 amino acids.

The gene calls are TRBV7-9 and TRBJ2-3; TRBD2 aligns across 7 bases. Germline V gives CDR1 SEHNR, CDR2 FQNEAQ (reference sequence). This CDR3 spans 15 amino acids. Trimming cost V 7 bases and J 0 bases; bases outside gene matches: 7. The CDR3 protein is CASIQGGISTDTQYF. The CDR3 nucleotides are TGTGCCAGCATCCAGGGAGGGATCAGCACAGATACGCAGTATTTT.

This clone was detected only a few times. The rearrangement joins TRBV9 to TRBJ2-1; TRBD2 agrees at 7 bases. The CDR3 covers 17 residues. The V gene's germline CDR1 is SGDLS and CDR2 YYNGEE. Germline trimming cut 1 base from V and 0 bases from J; bases unmatched to any gene: 7. For the CDR3, the DNA is TGTGCCAGCAGCGTAAGCCCTCTAGCGGACTCCTACAATGAGCAGTTCTTC. Encoded protein: CASSVSPLADSYNEQFF.

This clone has a single count. The chain employs TRBV15 and TRBJ2-2, with TRBD1 matching over 8 bases. In germline, CDR1 is LNHNV, CDR2 YYDKDF (reference sequence). CDR3 length equals 16 residues. J lost 0 bases, V lost 4 bases, and 4 bases had no gene match. The CDR3 reads CATSKVDRANTGELFF. CDR3 bases: TGTGCCACCAGCAAAGTGGACAGGGCGAACACCGGGGAGCTGTTTTTT.

V usage is TRBV28 and J usage is TRBJ2-1, with 12 bases identical to TRBD2. This CDR3 comprises 18 residues. Germline loops: CDR1 MDHEN, CDR2 SYDVKM. Germline trimming cut 3 bases from V and 3 bases from J; bases unmatched to any gene: 9. The CDR3 DNA sequence: TGTGCCAGCAGTTTGGGACTAGCGGGCGGGAACTTCTACAATGAGCAGTTCTTC. This encodes CASSLGLAGGNFYNEQFF.

The chain is built from TRBV19 and TRBJ2-5; TRBD2 might be the D (5 bases). Trimming took off 5 bases at V and 5 bases at J, with 15 bases between the two ends. The CDR3 has 14 amino acids. CDR1 and CDR2 (germline): LNHDA, SQIVND (reference sequence). The CDR3 reads CASSFHGGKETQYF. The CDR3, as DNA: TGTGCCAGTAGTTTTCACGGAGGAAAGGAGACCCAGTACTTC.

The rearrangement links TRBV2 to TRBJ1-5; perhaps TRBD1 as D (6 bases). The CDR3 spans 15 residues. From germline, CDR1 is SNHLY and CDR2 FYNNEI. Trimming left V 7 bases short and J 0 bases short, with 13 bases between. CDR3 residues: CASNQGQISNQPQHF. The CDR3 DNA reads TGTGCCAGCAACCAAGGACAGATTAGCAATCAGCCCCAGCATTTT.

The chain links TRBV9 to TRBJ1-1; no reliable D call. The CDR3 extends over 13 amino acids. Looked up from germline, CDR1 is SGDLS and CDR2 is YYNGEE. V lost 0 bases and J 1 base, leaving 4 bases between the germline ends. The CDR3 is CASSVAKNTEAFF. The DNA of the CDR3 is TGTGCCAGCAGCGTAGCTAAGAACACTGAAGCTTTCTTT. The full variable domain, completed using reference TRBV9 and TRBJ1-1, is DSGVTQTPKHLITATGQRVTLRCSPRSGDLSVYWYQQSLDQGLQFLIQYYNGEERAKGNILERFSAQQFPDLHSELNLSSLELGDSALYFCASSVAKNTEAFFGQGTRLTVV.

V gene TRBV30 combines with J gene TRBJ1-5; 7 bases fit TRBD1. The CDR3 is 15 residues long. The germline CDR1 and CDR2 sequences are GTSNPN and SVGIG (reference sequence). Trimming removed 3 bases from V and 4 bases from J; junction bases left unmatched: 9. CDR3 DNA sequence: TGTGCCTGGAGGTCCGGGACAGTCTCTAATCAGCCCCAGCATTTT. Translated: CAWRSGTVSNQPQHF.